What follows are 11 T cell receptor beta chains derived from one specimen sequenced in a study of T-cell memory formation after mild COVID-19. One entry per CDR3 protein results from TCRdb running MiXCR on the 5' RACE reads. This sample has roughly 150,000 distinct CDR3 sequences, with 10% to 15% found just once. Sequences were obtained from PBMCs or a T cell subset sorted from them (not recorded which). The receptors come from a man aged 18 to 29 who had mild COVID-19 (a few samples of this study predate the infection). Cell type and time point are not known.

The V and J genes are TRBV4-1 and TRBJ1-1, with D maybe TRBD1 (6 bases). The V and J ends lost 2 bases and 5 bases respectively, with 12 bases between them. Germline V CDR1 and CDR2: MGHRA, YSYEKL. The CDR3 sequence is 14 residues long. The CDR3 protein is CASSQRGQKTEAFF. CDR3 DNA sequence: TGCGCCAGCAGCCAACGGGGGCAGAAAACTGAAGCTTTCTTT.

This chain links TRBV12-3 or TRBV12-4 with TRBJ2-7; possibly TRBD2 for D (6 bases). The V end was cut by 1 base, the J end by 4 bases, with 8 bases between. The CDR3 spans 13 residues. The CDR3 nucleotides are TGTGCCAGCAGTTTAGGGGAGGAATACGAGCAGTACGTC. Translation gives CASSLGEEYEQYV.

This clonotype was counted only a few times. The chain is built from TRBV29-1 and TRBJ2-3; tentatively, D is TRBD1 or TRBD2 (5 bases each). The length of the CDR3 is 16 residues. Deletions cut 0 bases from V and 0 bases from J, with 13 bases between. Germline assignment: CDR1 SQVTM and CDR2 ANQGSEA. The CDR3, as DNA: TGCAGCGTTGAAGATCGGTTGGGGGTAAGCACAGATACGCAGTATTTT. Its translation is CSVEDRLGVSTDTQYF.

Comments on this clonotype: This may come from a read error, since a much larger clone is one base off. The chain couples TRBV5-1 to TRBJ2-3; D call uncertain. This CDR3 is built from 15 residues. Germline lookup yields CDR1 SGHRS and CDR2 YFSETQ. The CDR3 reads CTSSLAVVSTDTQYF. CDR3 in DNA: TGCACCAGCAGCTTGGCCGTGGTCAGCACAGATACGCAGTATTTT. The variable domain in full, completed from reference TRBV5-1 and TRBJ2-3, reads KAGVTQTPRYLIKTRGQQVTLSCSPISGHRSVSWYQQTPGQGLQFLFEYFSETQRNKGNFPGRFSGRQFSNSRSEMNVSTLELGDSALYLCTSSLAVVSTDTQYFGPGTRLTVL.

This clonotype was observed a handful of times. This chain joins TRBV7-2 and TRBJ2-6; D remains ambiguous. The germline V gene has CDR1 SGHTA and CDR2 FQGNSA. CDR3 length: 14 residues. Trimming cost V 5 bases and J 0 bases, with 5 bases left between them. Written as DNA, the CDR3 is TGTGCCAGCAGCGCGAACTCTGGGGCCAACGTCCTGACTTTC. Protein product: CASSANSGANVLTF.

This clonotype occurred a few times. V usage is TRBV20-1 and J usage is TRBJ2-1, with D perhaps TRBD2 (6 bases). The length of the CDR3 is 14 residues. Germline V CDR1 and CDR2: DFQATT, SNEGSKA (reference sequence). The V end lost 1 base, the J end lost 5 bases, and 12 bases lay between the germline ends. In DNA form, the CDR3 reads TGCAGTGCTAGAGTCGCTAGCGCCCACAATGAGCAGTTCTTC. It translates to CSARVASAHNEQFF.

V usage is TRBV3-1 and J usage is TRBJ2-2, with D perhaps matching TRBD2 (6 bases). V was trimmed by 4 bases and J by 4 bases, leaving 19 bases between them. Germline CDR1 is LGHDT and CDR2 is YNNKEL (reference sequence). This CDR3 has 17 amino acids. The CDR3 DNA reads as TGTGCCAGCAGCCGAGGCGCGGAGGCGGGGACCACCGGGGAGCTGTTTTTT. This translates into CASSRGAEAGTTGELFF.

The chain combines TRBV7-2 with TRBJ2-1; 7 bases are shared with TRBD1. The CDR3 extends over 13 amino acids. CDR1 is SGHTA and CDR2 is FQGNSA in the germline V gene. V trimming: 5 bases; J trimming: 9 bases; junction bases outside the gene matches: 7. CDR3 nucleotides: TGTGCCAGCAGCCTGACAGGGCTCACTGAGCAGTTCTTC. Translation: CASSLTGLTEQFF.

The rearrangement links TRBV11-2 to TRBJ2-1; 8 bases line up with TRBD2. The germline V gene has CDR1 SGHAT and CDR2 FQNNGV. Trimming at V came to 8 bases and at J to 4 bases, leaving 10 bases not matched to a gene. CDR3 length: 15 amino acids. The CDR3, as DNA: TGTGCCAGCTCCCGGTTGGCGGGGGGTTACAATGAGCAGTTCTTC. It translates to CASSRLAGGYNEQFF.

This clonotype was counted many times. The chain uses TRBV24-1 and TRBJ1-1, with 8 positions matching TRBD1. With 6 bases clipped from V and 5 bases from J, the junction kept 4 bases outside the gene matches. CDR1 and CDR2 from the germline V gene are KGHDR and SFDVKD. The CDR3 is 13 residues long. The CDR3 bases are TGTGCCACCAGTCAGCGACAGGGGACTGAAGCTTTCTTT. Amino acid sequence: CATSQRQGTEAFF.

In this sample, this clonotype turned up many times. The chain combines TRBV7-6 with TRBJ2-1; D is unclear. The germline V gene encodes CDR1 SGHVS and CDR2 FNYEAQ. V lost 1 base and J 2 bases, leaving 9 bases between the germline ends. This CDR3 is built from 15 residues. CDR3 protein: CASSLGGGPYNEQFF. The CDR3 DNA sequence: TGTGCCAGCAGCTTAGGCGGCGGCCCCTACAATGAGCAGTTCTTC.